These 8 T cell receptor beta chains originate from one sample sequenced in a study of patients and donors after allogeneic stem cell transplantation. TCRdb re-derived calls from the RT-PCR reads in MiXCR, one entry per CDR3 protein. This sample has more than 850,000 distinct CDR3 sequences, with approximately 19% found just once. The sample was blood, either unsorted or a sorted T cell fraction (not recorded which). The receptors were gathered from a human donor who was either an allogeneic HSCT recipient or a stem cell or donor lymphocyte infusion donor (not recorded which). It is not recorded whose cells these are; they may come from a transplant donor.

V usage is TRBV20-1 and J usage is TRBJ2-2, with 9 bases fitting TRBD1. Germline loops: CDR1 DFQATT, CDR2 SNEGSKA (reference sequence). The CDR3 extends over 14 amino acids. V trimming: 3 bases; J trimming: 4 bases; junction bases outside the gene matches: 3. The CDR3 sequence: CSARRDRATGELFF. CDR3 nucleotide sequence: TGCAGTGCTAGGAGGGACAGGGCCACCGGGGAGCTGTTTTTT.

This clonotype was found a few times. The gene calls are TRBV12-3 or TRBV12-4 and TRBJ2-6; weak D call: TRBD2 (5 bases). This CDR3 has 15 residues. Deletions cut 0 bases from V and 7 bases from J, with 10 bases between. Here the CDR3 DNA reads TGTGCCAGCAGTTTAGCGCTGAGGGTAGCCAACGTCCTGACTTTC. Translating gives CASSLALRVANVLTF.

This chain uses TRBV24-1 with TRBJ2-1; no clear D gene. The germline CDR1 and CDR2 sequences are KGHDR and SFDVKD. The CDR3 is made up of 14 amino acids. Trimming stripped 1 base from V and 3 bases from J, with 6 bases between. CDR3 residues: CATSDFGGYNEQFF. CDR3 nucleotide sequence: TGTGCCACCAGTGATTTTGGCGGCTACAATGAGCAGTTCTTC.

This clonotype was observed a few times. V and J are TRBV5-1 and TRBJ2-3; D is unresolved. The CDR3 is made up of 12 amino acids. V was trimmed by 0 bases and J by 7 bases, leaving 6 bases between them. CDR1 and CDR2 (germline): SGHRS, YFSETQ. CDR3 DNA sequence: TGCGCCAGCAGCTTGGGTAAAAATACGCAGTATTTT. Translated: CASSLGKNTQYF.

This clonotype was counted at least ten times. This chain connects TRBV24-1 to TRBJ2-7; 13 bases fit TRBD2. V gave up 5 bases and J gave up 3 bases; unmatched junction bases: 9. The germline gives CDR1 KGHDR, CDR2 SFDVKD. The CDR3 is made up of 17 amino acids. CDR3 region: CATSASRLAGGVYEQYF. The DNA of the CDR3 is TGTGCCACCAGTGCCTCTCGACTAGCGGGAGGAGTCTACGAGCAGTACTTC.

V usage is TRBV6-1 and J usage is TRBJ2-7; D may be TRBD1 (6 bases). Germline values: CDR1 MNHNS, CDR2 SASEGT. V was clipped by 5 bases and J by 0 bases, with 14 bases between them. The CDR3 spans 15 residues. This CDR3 is CASSNHRDISYEQYF. The CDR3 nucleotides read TGTGCCAGCAGTAATCATCGGGACATCTCCTACGAGCAGTACTTC.

The J gene is TRBJ2-7, the V gene TRBV27; 10 bases are a match to TRBD2. V lost 6 bases and J lost 5; bases outside the gene matches: 10. The CDR3 is made up of 15 amino acids. The germline V gene has CDR1 MNHEY and CDR2 SMNVEV (reference sequence). CDR3 DNA sequence: TGTGCCAGCAGACCTAGCGGGAGTGCTATCCACGAGCAGTACTTC. Translating it yields CASRPSGSAIHEQYF.

This clonotype occurred a few times. The V and J genes are TRBV5-1 and TRBJ2-7; TRBD2 agrees at 8 bases. This CDR3 is built from 14 residues. Germline lookup yields CDR1 SGHRS and CDR2 YFSETQ. Trimming took 4 bases from V and 3 from J; bases not matched to a gene: 6. The CDR3 DNA is TGCGCCAGCAGCCAGTCCGGGACTAGCTACGAGCAGTACTTC. Amino acid sequence: CASSQSGTSYEQYF.